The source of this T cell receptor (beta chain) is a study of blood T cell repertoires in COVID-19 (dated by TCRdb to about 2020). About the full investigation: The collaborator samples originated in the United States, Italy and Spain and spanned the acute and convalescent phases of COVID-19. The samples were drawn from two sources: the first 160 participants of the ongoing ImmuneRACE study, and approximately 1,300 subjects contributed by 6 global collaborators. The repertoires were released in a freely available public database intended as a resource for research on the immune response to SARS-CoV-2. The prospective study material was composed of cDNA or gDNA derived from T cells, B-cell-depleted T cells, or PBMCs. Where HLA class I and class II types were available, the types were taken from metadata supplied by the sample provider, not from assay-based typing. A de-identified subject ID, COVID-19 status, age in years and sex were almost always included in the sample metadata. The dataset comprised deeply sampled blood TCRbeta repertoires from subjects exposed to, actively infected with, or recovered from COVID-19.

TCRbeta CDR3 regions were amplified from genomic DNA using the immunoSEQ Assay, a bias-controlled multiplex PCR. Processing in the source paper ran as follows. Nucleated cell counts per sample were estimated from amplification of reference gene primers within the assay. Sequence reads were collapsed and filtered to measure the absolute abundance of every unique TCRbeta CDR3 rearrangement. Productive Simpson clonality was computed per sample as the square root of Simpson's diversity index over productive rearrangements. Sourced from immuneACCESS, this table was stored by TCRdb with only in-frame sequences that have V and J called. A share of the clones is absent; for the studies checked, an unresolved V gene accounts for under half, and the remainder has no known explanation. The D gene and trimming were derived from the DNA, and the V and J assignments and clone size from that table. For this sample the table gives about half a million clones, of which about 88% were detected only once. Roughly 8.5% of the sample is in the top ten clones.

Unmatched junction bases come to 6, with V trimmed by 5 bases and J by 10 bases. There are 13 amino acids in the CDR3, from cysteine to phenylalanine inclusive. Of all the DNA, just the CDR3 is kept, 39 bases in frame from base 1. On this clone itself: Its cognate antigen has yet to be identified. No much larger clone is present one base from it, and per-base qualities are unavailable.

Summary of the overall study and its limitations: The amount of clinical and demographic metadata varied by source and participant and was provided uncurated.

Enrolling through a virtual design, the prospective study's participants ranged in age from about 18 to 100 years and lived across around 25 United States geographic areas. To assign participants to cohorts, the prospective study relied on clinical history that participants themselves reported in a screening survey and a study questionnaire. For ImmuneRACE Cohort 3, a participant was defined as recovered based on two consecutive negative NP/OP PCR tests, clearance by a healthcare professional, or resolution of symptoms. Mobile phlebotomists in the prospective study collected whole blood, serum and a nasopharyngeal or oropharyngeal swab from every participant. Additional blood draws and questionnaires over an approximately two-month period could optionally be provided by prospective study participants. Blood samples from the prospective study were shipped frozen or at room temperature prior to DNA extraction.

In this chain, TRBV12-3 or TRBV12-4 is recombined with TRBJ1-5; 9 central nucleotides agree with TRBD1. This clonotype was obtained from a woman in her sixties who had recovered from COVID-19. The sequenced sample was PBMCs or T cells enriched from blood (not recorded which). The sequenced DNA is TGTGCCAGCAGTACAGGGACAGGGCGTCCCCAGCATTTT. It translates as CASSTGTGRPQHF.